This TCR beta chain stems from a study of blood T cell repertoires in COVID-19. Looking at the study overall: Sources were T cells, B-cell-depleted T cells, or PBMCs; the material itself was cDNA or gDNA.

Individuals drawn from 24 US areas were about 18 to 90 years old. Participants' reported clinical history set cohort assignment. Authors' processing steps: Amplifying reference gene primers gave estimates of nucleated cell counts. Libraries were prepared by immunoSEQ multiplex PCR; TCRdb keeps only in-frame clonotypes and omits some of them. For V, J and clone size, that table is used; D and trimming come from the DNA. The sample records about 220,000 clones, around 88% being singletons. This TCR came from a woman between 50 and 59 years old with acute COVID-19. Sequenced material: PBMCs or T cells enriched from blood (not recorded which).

Here the CDR3 reads CAWASGGETQYF. The CDR3 DNA reads TGTGCCTGGGCTTCAGGGGGGGAGACCCAGTACTTC. The chain uses TRBV30 and TRBJ2-5, with a tentative D call TRBD1 (7 bases). The germline V gene has CDR1 GTSNPN and CDR2 SVGIG (reference sequence). V shed 5 bases and J shed 5 bases, with 12 bases lying between them. This CDR3 is 12 amino acids long.